The rows below give T cell receptor beta chains drawn from one sample of a study of cytomegalovirus exposure and HLA in healthy donors. Measured with immunoSEQ multiplex PCR; TCRdb has only the in-frame clones, and not every one. The data hold tens of thousands of clones, with 75% to 90% observed a single time. Source material: PBMCs. These receptors were collected from a young woman in good health and CMV-seropositive. CDR3s include the opening cysteine and the closing phenylalanine or tryptophan. A D gene is named only where the DNA matches it firmly. Part of the rows lack a size; the others show once, few, many or a class for expanded clones.

-,TRBJ2-7,TRBV6-5,-,TGTGCCAGCAGGAAACAGGGAACCTACGAGCAGTACTTC,CASRKQGTYEQYF
-,TRBJ2-3,TRBV5-8,TRBD2,TGTGCCAGCAGCAGGGGTAGCGGGGCCCTCCGCACAGATACGCAGTATTTT,CASSRGSGALRTDTQYF
-,TRBJ2-7,TRBV4-1,TRBD2,TGCGCCAGCAGCCAACTAGCGGGAGGCTACGAGCAGTACTTC,CASSQLAGGYEQYF
-,TRBJ2-5,TRBV18,-,TGTGCCAGCTCACCACCGTCAGGGAAGGGGGAGACCCAGTACTTC,CASSPPSGKGETQYF
-,TRBJ1-1,TRBV29-1,-,TGCAGCGTTGTATGGCAGGGTTTGAAAGCTTTCTTT,CSVVWQGLKAFF
once,TRBJ2-1,TRBV5-1,-,TGCGCCAGCAGCTTAGACAGATACAATGAGCAGTTCTTC,CASSLDRYNEQFF
few,TRBJ2-6,TRBV15,-,TGTGCCACCAGCACCTCCAGGCGTTCTGGGGCCAACGTCCTGACTTTC,CATSTSRRSGANVLTF
-,TRBJ2-7,TRBV7-6,-,TGTGCCAGCAGCTTAGGGAGGGTCGGGGATCTCGAGCAGTACTTC,CASSLGRVGDLEQYF
-,TRBJ2-7,TRBV29-1,-,TGCAGCGTTGTATTCGGCTCCTACGAGCAGTACTTC,CSVVFGSYEQYF
-,TRBJ2-7,TRBV19,TRBD1,TGTGCCAGTAGTATCGAGACAGGGGAATCCTACGAGCAGTACTTC,CASSIETGESYEQYF
-,TRBJ2-2,TRBV18,TRBD2,TGTGCCAGCTCGTTCCGGACTAGCGGGAGTGGGAACGGGGAGCTGTTTTTT,CASSFRTSGSGNGELFF
-,TRBJ2-7,TRBV29-1,TRBD1,TGCAGCGCAAAGATCGGGACAGGGAGGCCCGAGCAGTACTTC,CSAKIGTGRPEQYF
-,TRBJ2-7,TRBV6-5,TRBD2,TGTGCCAGCAGTTCATTAGCGGGAGCCACTTACGAGCAGTACTTC,CASSSLAGATYEQYF
-,TRBJ2-5,TRBV6-1,-,TGTGCCAGCAGTCCCCCCTACCCCCGACAAGAGACCCAGTACTTC,CASSPPYPRQETQYF
-,TRBJ1-2,TRBV28,-,TGTGCCAGCAGTTTCGGGGGGCGGTACACCTTC,CASSFGGRYTF
-,TRBJ1-4,TRBV14,-,TGTGCCAGCAGCCACAGCACGGGGGGCGCGCTGGAAAAACTGTTTTTT,CASSHSTGGALEKLFF
-,TRBJ1-5,TRBV6-1,TRBD1,TGTGCCAGCAGAGGACAGGGGGATCAGCCCCAGCATTTT,CASRGQGDQPQHF
-,TRBJ2-1,TRBV5-5,TRBD2,TGTGCCAGCAGCTTGGTACTAGCGTCCTACAATGAGCAGTTCTTC,CASSLVLASYNEQFF
-,TRBJ2-1,TRBV5-5,TRBD1,TGTGCCAGCAGCGCCGGACAGGAGGCTACGGCCCACTACAATGAGCAGTTCTTC,CASSAGQEATAHYNEQFF
-,TRBJ1-1,TRBV7-3,-,TGTGCCAGCAGCTTAGGGGGGGGGCGCGGGGCTAGTGAAGCTTTCTTT,CASSLGGGRGASEAFF
few,TRBJ1-2,TRBV5-4,-,TGTGCCAGCAGCTCCCTTGGGGCCTCATATGGCTACACCTTC,CASSSLGASYGYTF
-,TRBJ2-1,TRBV2,TRBD2,TGTGCCAGATATACTAGCGGGAGATTGGAATGGTCCTACAATGAGCAGTTCTTC,CARYTSGRLEWSYNEQFF
-,TRBJ2-7,TRBV7-9,-,TGTGCCAGCAGCTTAGCCCAATCTTCCTACGAGCAGTACTTC,CASSLAQSSYEQYF
-,TRBJ2-2,TRBV11-2,TRBD1,TGTGCCAGCAGCTTCGACAGGGGCGCAAACACCGGGGAGCTGTTTTTT,CASSFDRGANTGELFF
-,TRBJ2-5,TRBV15,TRBD2,TGTGCCACCAGCAGAGATAAGGGACTAGGGGAGACCCAGTACTTC,CATSRDKGLGETQYF
-,TRBJ1-1,TRBV7-8,TRBD1,TGTGCCAGCAGCCTAAGGGGACAGCTGAACACTGAAGCTTTCTTT,CASSLRGQLNTEAFF
-,TRBJ1-1,TRBV5-1,-,TGCGCCAGCAGCTTGATGCTTGGACAGAAAGCTTTCTTT,CASSLMLGQKAFF
-,TRBJ2-7,TRBV7-2,TRBD2,TGTGCCAGCAGCTTGGGGGGACTAGCGGTTTCCTACGAGCAGTACTTC,CASSLGGLAVSYEQYF
-,TRBJ2-1,TRBV5-1,TRBD2,TGCGCCAGCAGCTTTGGGGGACTATACAATGAGCAGTTCTTC,CASSFGGLYNEQFF
once,TRBJ2-1,TRBV15,TRBD2,TGTGCCACCAATCGAGTAGCGGGAGGGCATTATGAGCAGTTCTTC,CATNRVAGGHYEQFF
few,TRBJ2-1,TRBV7-9,-,TGTGCCAGCAGCTTCGAGGGTGAGGCAAATGAGCAGTTCTTC,CASSFEGEANEQFF
-,TRBJ1-1,TRBV18,TRBD1,TGTGCCAGCTTCGTCCCCTCACAGGGGGAAGCTTTCTTT,CASFVPSQGEAFF
-,TRBJ2-7,TRBV4-1,TRBD2,TGCGCCAGCAGCCCGTCTCCGGGACTAGCGGGCTACGAGCAGTACTTC,CASSPSPGLAGYEQYF